This note documents a single TCR beta chain sequence. Seattle's cohort entered during active infection and was followed longitudinally. The entry originates in a study of blood T cell repertoires in COVID-19. On the study more broadly: COVID-19 samples, acute and convalescent, were from the United States, Italy and Spain.

The CDR3 runs to 14 residues. V shed 3 bases, J shed 4 bases, and the junction held 2 bases outside the gene matches. Germline CDR1 and CDR2: PRHDT and FYEKMQ (reference sequence). In the source study's methods: The assay estimated nucleated cells by amplifying reference gene primers. Repertoires were generated with immunoSEQ multiplex PCR, while TCRdb's copy carries only in-frame clones and drops some. The V and J calls and the clone size are those of that table, but D and trimming were determined from the DNA. The repertoire holds about 370,000 clones, roughly 90% seen once, with under 4% in the top ten.

This receptor was obtained from a woman in her twenties or thirties with COVID-19, enrolled during active disease. The chain couples TRBV13 to TRBJ2-1; 8 bases line up with TRBD2. The sample comprised peripheral blood. CDR3 in DNA: TGTGCCAGCAGCTTGGCTAGCGGGTACAATGAGCAGTTCTTC. Amino acids: CASSLASGYNEQFF.